Given below is one TCR beta chain in context. Some clones are missing from TCRdb's copy, which holds only in-frame ones; the method was immunoSEQ multiplex PCR. Here the sample spans fewer than 130,000 clones, 69% being singletons. This sample stems from a study of blood T cell repertoires in COVID-19. The CDR3 is 14 amino acids. The V end was cut by 7 bases, the J end by 10 bases, with 22 bases between. The germline CDR1 and CDR2 sequences are MNHEY and SMNVEV (reference sequence). The J gene is TRBJ1-2, the V gene TRBV27, with TRBD1 as a possible D gene (5 bases). The TCR sequence derives from an elderly man with acute or convalescent COVID-19. The material sequenced was peripheral blood. Here the CDR3 reads CASTPNAGDRAYTF. CDR3 bases: TGTGCCAGCACTCCCAATGCGGGGGATAGGGCCTACACCTTC.